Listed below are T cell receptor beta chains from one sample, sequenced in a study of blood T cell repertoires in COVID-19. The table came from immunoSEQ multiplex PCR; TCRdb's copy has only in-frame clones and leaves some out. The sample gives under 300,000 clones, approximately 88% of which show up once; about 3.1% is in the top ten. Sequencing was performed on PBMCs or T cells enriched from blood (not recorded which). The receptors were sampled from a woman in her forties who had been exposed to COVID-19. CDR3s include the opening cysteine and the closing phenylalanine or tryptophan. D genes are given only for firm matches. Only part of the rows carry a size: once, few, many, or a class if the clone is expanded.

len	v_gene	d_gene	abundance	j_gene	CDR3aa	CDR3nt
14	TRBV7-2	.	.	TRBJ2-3	CASSFGVSTDTQYF	TGTGCCAGCAGCTTCGGTGTTAGCACAGATACGCAGTATTTT
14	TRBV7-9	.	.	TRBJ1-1	CASSSGTGNFRAFF	TGTGCCAGCAGCTCCGGAACAGGGAATTTTCGAGCTTTCTTT
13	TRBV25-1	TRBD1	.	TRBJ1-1	CASSELGQVHAFF	TGTGCCAGCAGTGAATTGGGACAGGTTCATGCTTTCTTT
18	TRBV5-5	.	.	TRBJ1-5	CASSLASEGYGRNQPQHF	TGTGCCAGCAGCTTGGCCAGTGAGGGTTATGGCCGCAATCAGCCCCAGCATTTT
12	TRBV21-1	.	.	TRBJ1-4	CACGTVNEKLFF	TGTGCCTGCGGGACAGTTAATGAAAAACTGTTTTTT
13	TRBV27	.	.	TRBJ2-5	CASSLIGEETQYF	TGTGCCAGCAGTTTAATAGGGGAAGAGACCCAGTACTTC
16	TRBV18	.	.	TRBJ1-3	CASSPLGGTLGNTIYF	TGTGCCAGCTCACCGCTAGGCGGGACTCTAGGAAACACCATATATTTT
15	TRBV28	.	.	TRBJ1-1	CASIPPGARNTEAFF	TGTGCCAGCATCCCCCCTGGGGCGCGGAACACTGAAGCTTTCTTT
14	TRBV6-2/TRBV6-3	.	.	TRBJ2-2	CASSYSATTGELFF	TGTGCCAGCAGTTACTCGGCAACCACCGGGGAGCTGTTTTTT
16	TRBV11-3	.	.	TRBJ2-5	CASSLEGQGPQETQYF	TGTGCCAGCAGCTTAGAGGGCCAGGGCCCCCAAGAGACCCAGTACTTC
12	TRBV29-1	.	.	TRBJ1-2	CSSQVRGGGYTF	TGCAGCTCTCAGGTTCGGGGGGGTGGCTACACCTTC
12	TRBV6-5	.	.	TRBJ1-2	CATGWAAYGYTF	TGTGCCACTGGCTGGGCAGCCTATGGCTACACCTTC
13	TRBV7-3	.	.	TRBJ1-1	CASSLMRSTEAFF	TGTGCCAGCAGCTTAATGCGCTCCACTGAAGCTTTCTTT
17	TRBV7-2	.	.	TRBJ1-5	CASSLAFRTSSNQPQHF	TGTGCCAGCAGCTTAGCCTTTCGGACATCTAGCAATCAGCCCCAGCATTTT
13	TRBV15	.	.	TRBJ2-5	CATSRVGGETQYF	TGTGCCACCAGCAGAGTCGGAGGCGAGACCCAGTACTTC
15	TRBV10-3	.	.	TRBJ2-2	CAIRAGQANTGELFF	TGTGCCATCAGGGCCGGACAAGCGAACACCGGGGAGCTGTTTTTT
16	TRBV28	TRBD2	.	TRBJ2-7	CASSSPEGGRSYEQYF	TGTGCCAGCAGTTCCCCGGAGGGCGGGAGATCTTACGAGCAGTACTTC
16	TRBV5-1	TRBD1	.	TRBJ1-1	CASSLLAGGANTEAFF	TGCGCCAGCAGCTTGTTGGCAGGGGGCGCGAACACTGAAGCTTTCTTT
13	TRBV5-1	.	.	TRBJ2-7	CASSLIQGYEQYF	TGCGCCAGCAGCTTGATCCAGGGCTACGAGCAGTACTTC
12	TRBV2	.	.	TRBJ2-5	CASKDNQETQYF	TGTGCCAGCAAGGACAACCAAGAGACCCAGTACTTC
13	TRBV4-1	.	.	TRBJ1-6	CASSQETGPPLHF	TGCGCCAGCAGCCAAGAAACAGGCCCACCCCTCCACTTT
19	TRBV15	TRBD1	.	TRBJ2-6	CATSRVSRTGWSGANVLTF	TGTGCCACCAGCAGAGTTTCTCGGACAGGGTGGTCTGGGGCCAACGTCCTGACTTTC
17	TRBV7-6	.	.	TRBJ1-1	CASSLARGGALNTEAFF	TGTGCCAGCAGCTTAGCGCGGGGAGGGGCCCTGAACACTGAAGCTTTCTTT
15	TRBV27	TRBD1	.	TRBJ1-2	CASSRQGSVNYGYTF	TGTGCCAGCAGTCGACAGGGAAGCGTAAACTATGGCTACACCTTC
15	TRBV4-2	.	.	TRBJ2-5	CASSQHGQLVGTQYF	TGTGCCAGCAGCCAACATGGACAACTCGTGGGGACCCAGTACTTC
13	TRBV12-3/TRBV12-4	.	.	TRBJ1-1	CASILGRVAEAFF	TGTGCCAGCATCCTTGGGAGGGTGGCTGAAGCTTTCTTT
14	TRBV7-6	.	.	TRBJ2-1	CASSRGSSYNEQFF	TGTGCCAGCAGCCGCGGCTCCTCCTACAATGAGCAGTTCTTC
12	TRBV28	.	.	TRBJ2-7	CATGENILEQYF	TGTGCCACCGGTGAAAATATTCTCGAGCAGTACTTC
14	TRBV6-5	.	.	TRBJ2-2	CASSLSQNTGELFF	TGTGCCAGCAGCCTTAGCCAAAACACCGGGGAGCTGTTTTTT
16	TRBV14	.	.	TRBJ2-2	CASSQESSALRGELFF	TGTGCCAGCAGCCAAGAATCTAGCGCCCTAAGGGGGGAGCTGTTTTTT
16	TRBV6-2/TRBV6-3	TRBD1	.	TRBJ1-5	CASSSLTGTGDQPQHF	TGTGCCAGCAGTTCCTTAACCGGGACAGGGGATCAGCCCCAGCATTTT
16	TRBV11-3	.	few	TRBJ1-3	CASSDAGTGSGNTIYF	TGTGCCAGCAGCGACGCAGGGACTGGCTCTGGAAACACCATATATTTT
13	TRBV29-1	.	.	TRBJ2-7	CSVELDTSYEQYF	TGCAGCGTTGAACTGGACACTTCCTACGAGCAGTACTTC
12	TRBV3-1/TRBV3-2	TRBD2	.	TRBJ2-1	CASSHERGPSFF	TGTGCCAGCAGCCACGAGCGGGGTCCTTCGTTCTTC
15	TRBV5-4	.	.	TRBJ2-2	CASSSYREKSGELFF	TGTGCCAGCAGCTCTTACCGAGAAAAGTCCGGGGAGCTGTTTTTT
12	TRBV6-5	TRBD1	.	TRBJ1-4	CATRDRREKLFF	TGTGCCACCCGGGACAGAAGGGAAAAACTGTTTTTT
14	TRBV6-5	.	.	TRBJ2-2	CASRVAPGTGELFF	TGTGCCAGCAGGGTGGCTCCTGGCACCGGGGAGCTGTTTTTT